These T cell receptor beta chains were read from a single sample in a study of blood T cells in healthy people across ages. TCRdb passed the 5' RACE reads through MiXCR, listing each CDR3 protein once. The sample shows 1.5 million to 2 million distinct CDR3 sequences, about 50% of them seen only once. Sequencing was done on a sample of blood. The receptors come from a woman aged 40 to 50 in good health. Each CDR3 is given with its conserved first and last residue. D genes are given only for firm matches. Clone size appears in some rows only: once, few, many, or a class for an expanded clone.

CDR3: CASSFRRTGSYEQYF; DNA: TGTGCCAGCAGCTTTAGAAGGACAGGGTCCTACGAGCAGTACTTC; J: TRBJ2-7; D: TRBD1; size: -; V: TRBV11-2
CDR3: CASRGSGQDDHYYGYTF; DNA: TGCGCCAGCCGGGGGAGCGGACAGGATGATCACTACTATGGCTACACCTTC; J: TRBJ1-2; D: TRBD1; size: -; V: TRBV5-1
CDR3: CASSSLAGDEQYF; DNA: TGTGCCAGCAGTTCACTAGCGGGGGACGAGCAGTACTTC; J: TRBJ2-7; D: TRBD2; size: -; V: TRBV27
CDR3: CASSPERGTTATYEQYF; DNA: TGTGCCAGCAGTCCCGAAAGGGGTACCACGGCCACCTACGAGCAGTACTTC; J: TRBJ2-7; D: -; size: -; V: TRBV6-6
CDR3: CASSRDRTVDGYTF; DNA: TGCGCCAGCAGCCGGGACAGAACTGTCGATGGCTACACCTTC; J: TRBJ1-2; D: TRBD1; size: -; V: TRBV5-1
CDR3: CASSLEGQRKQYF; DNA: TGTGCCAGCAGCTTAGAGGGACAGAGAAAGCAGTACTTC; J: TRBJ2-7; D: TRBD1; size: -; V: TRBV13
CDR3: CSADNIRGEQYF; DNA: TGCAGTGCTGACAATATCAGGGGCGAGCAGTACTTC; J: TRBJ2-7; D: -; size: -; V: TRBV20-1
CDR3: CAGSPGTGGWRLFF; DNA: TGTGCCGGCAGCCCCGGGACAGGGGGCTGGAGGCTGTTTTTT; J: TRBJ1-4; D: TRBD1; size: -; V: TRBV28
CDR3: CASSLGWDSLTDTQYF; DNA: TGTGCCAGCAGCTTAGGGTGGGACAGCCTCACAGATACGCAGTATTTT; J: TRBJ2-3; D: TRBD1; size: -; V: TRBV7-2
CDR3: CSAKRRNTEAFF; DNA: TGCAGTGCTAAACGCAGGAACACTGAAGCTTTCTTT; J: TRBJ1-1; D: -; size: -; V: TRBV20-1
CDR3: CASNKASGVASPLHF; DNA: TGTGCCAGCAACAAAGCGAGCGGGGTCGCATCACCCCTCCACTTT; J: TRBJ1-6; D: -; size: -; V: TRBV21-1
CDR3: CASSQDHVWTRTDTQYF; DNA: TGCGCCAGCAGCCAAGATCATGTATGGACAAGAACAGATACGCAGTATTTT; J: TRBJ2-3; D: -; size: few; V: TRBV4-3
CDR3: CASSLKGDLTYGYTF; DNA: TGCGCCAGCAGCCTTAAAGGGGATTTAACCTATGGCTACACCTTC; J: TRBJ1-2; D: -; size: -; V: TRBV4-3
CDR3: CASSKGRQPIYNEQFF; DNA: TGTGCCAGCAGCAAAGGGCGACAGCCAATTTACAATGAGCAGTTCTTC; J: TRBJ2-1; D: -; size: -; V: TRBV21-1
CDR3: CASTRDFHTGELFF; DNA: TGTGCCAGCACGCGGGACTTCCACACCGGGGAGCTGTTTTTT; J: TRBJ2-2; D: -; size: -; V: TRBV12-3/TRBV12-4
CDR3: CSVWTGEAIDEQYF; DNA: TGCAGTGTCTGGACAGGGGAGGCCATCGACGAGCAGTACTTC; J: TRBJ2-7; D: TRBD1; size: few; V: TRBV20-1
CDR3: CSVAGGGRTQETQYF; DNA: TGCAGCGTTGCAGGGGGTGGTAGGACCCAAGAGACCCAGTACTTC; J: TRBJ2-5; D: TRBD1; size: many; V: TRBV29-1
CDR3: CASLMGGMSNQPQHF; DNA: TGTGCCAGCCTTATGGGGGGTATGAGCAATCAGCCCCAGCATTTT; J: TRBJ1-5; D: -; size: -; V: TRBV28
CDR3: CASRIGTGVDTQYF; DNA: TGTGCCAGCAGGATCGGGACAGGGGTCGATACGCAGTATTTT; J: TRBJ2-3; D: TRBD1; size: -; V: TRBV12-3/TRBV12-4
CDR3: CASSTQILSTDTQYF; DNA: TGTGCCAGCTCCACTCAGATACTGAGCACAGATACGCAGTATTTT; J: TRBJ2-3; D: -; size: -; V: TRBV7-2
CDR3: CTNRDPNYGYTF; DNA: TGCACCAACAGGGACCCCAACTATGGCTACACCTTC; J: TRBJ1-2; D: -; size: -; V: TRBV20-1
CDR3: CASSHPGTGANVLTF; DNA: TGCGCCAGCAGCCACCCGGGGACTGGGGCCAACGTCCTGACTTTC; J: TRBJ2-6; D: -; size: once; V: TRBV4-3
CDR3: CASSLEGGLGYEQYF; DNA: TGTGCCAGCAGCTTGGAGGGGGGGCTGGGGTACGAGCAGTACTTC; J: TRBJ2-7; D: -; size: -; V: TRBV11-2
CDR3: CASSFSGTEKDTQYF; DNA: TGTGCCAGCAGCTTTTCCGGGACAGAAAAGGATACGCAGTATTTT; J: TRBJ2-3; D: TRBD1; size: -; V: TRBV7-2
CDR3: CASSYCRLTGANVLTF; DNA: TGTGCCAGCAGTTATTGCAGACTGACTGGGGCCAACGTCCTGACTTTC; J: TRBJ2-6; D: -; size: -; V: TRBV6-5
CDR3: CASSLRTAYQETQYF; DNA: TGTGCCAGCAGCTTACGGACAGCGTACCAAGAGACCCAGTACTTC; J: TRBJ2-5; D: -; size: few; V: TRBV7-2
CDR3: CASSEEIGSNQPQHF; DNA: TGTGCCAGCAGTGAAGAAATCGGAAGCAATCAGCCCCAGCATTTT; J: TRBJ1-5; D: -; size: -; V: TRBV6-4
CDR3: CASSEARTGTETQYF; DNA: TGTGCCAGCAGTGAAGCTAGGACAGGGACAGAGACCCAGTACTTC; J: TRBJ2-5; D: TRBD1; size: few; V: TRBV2
CDR3: CASRPRDRGWAEQYF; DNA: TGTGCCAGCAGGCCCCGGGACAGGGGGTGGGCCGAGCAGTACTTC; J: TRBJ2-7; D: TRBD1; size: -; V: TRBV12-3/TRBV12-4
CDR3: CASSSSRGWPSYEQYF; DNA: TGTGCCAGCTCCTCAAGTAGGGGGTGGCCCTCCTACGAGCAGTACTTC; J: TRBJ2-7; D: -; size: -; V: TRBV6-2/TRBV6-3
CDR3: CASSLSGGDQETQYF; DNA: TGTGCCAGCAGCTTGAGCGGGGGGGACCAAGAGACCCAGTACTTC; J: TRBJ2-5; D: TRBD2; size: -; V: TRBV7-2
CDR3: CSARAPGTQFSGTQYF; DNA: TGCAGTGCTAGAGCCCCCGGGACCCAGTTCTCCGGGACCCAGTACTTC; J: TRBJ2-5; D: -; size: -; V: TRBV20-1
CDR3: CASGLRNVRGSGTDTQYF; DNA: TGTGCCAGCGGCTTACGTAACGTAAGGGGGTCTGGCACAGATACGCAGTATTTT; J: TRBJ2-3; D: -; size: -; V: TRBV7-2
CDR3: CASSLPWTGGGTQYF; DNA: TGTGCCAGCAGCTTGCCCTGGACAGGGGGCGGGACCCAGTACTTC; J: TRBJ2-5; D: TRBD1; size: -; V: TRBV11-1
CDR3: CASSSTQGYNEQFF; DNA: TGTGCCAGCAGCTCGACACAGGGATACAATGAGCAGTTTTTC; J: TRBJ2-1; D: -; size: few; V: TRBV7-9
CDR3: CASSAWTGRSSYEQYF; DNA: TGTGCCAGCAGCGCCTGGACAGGAAGGAGCTCCTACGAGCAGTACTTC; J: TRBJ2-7; D: TRBD1; size: -; V: TRBV5-5
CDR3: CASSPGPLAGFNEQFF; DNA: TGCGCCAGCAGCCCAGGCCCACTAGCGGGATTCAATGAGCAGTTCTTC; J: TRBJ2-1; D: TRBD2; size: -; V: TRBV4-1
CDR3: CASSRPLNTGELSF; DNA: TGTGCCAGCAGTCGTCCCCTAAACACCGGGGAGCTGTCTTTT; J: TRBJ2-2; D: -; size: -; V: TRBV28
CDR3: CASSYLGITANEQFF; DNA: TGTGCCAGCAGTTACTTAGGTATTACAGCAAATGAGCAGTTCTTC; J: TRBJ2-1; D: -; size: -; V: TRBV6-2/TRBV6-3
CDR3: CASSLVWDRDQETQYF; DNA: TGTGCCAGCAGCTTAGTCTGGGACAGGGACCAAGAGACCCAGTACTTC; J: TRBJ2-5; D: TRBD1; size: few; V: TRBV7-2
CDR3: CASSQEAGGNQPQHF; DNA: TGCGCCAGCAGCCAAGAGGCCGGTGGCAATCAGCCCCAGCATTTT; J: TRBJ1-5; D: -; size: -; V: TRBV4-1
CDR3: CASSLPGQASSYEQYF; DNA: TGTGCCAGCAGTCTCCCGGGACAGGCAAGCTCCTACGAGCAGTACTTC; J: TRBJ2-7; D: TRBD1; size: -; V: TRBV28
CDR3: CASSPALGSGGARKETQYF; DNA: TGTGCCAGCAGTCCCGCTTTGGGTAGCGGGGGGGCTCGAAAAGAGACCCAGTACTTC; J: TRBJ2-5; D: TRBD2; size: once; V: TRBV6-1
CDR3: CASSPYPSGEQYF; DNA: TGTGCCAGCTCACCTTACCCCTCGGGCGAGCAGTACTTC; J: TRBJ2-7; D: -; size: -; V: TRBV18
CDR3: CASSADLAGGFSEQFF; DNA: TGTGCCAGCAGCGCCGACCTAGCGGGGGGGTTCTCTGAGCAGTTCTTC; J: TRBJ2-1; D: TRBD2; size: few; V: TRBV7-9
CDR3: CATGPANYGYTF; DNA: TGTGCTACAGGCCCCGCTAACTATGGCTACACCTTC; J: TRBJ1-2; D: -; size: -; V: TRBV28
CDR3: CASGEQGRVVGYTF; DNA: TGTGCCAGCGGTGAACAGGGGCGGGTTGTGGGCTACACCTTC; J: TRBJ1-2; D: TRBD1; size: -; V: TRBV4-2
CDR3: CASSLMVDNEQYF; DNA: TGTGCCAGCAGCTTGATGGTGGACAATGAGCAGTACTTC; J: TRBJ2-7; D: -; size: -; V: TRBV7-9
CDR3: CASSQDRTSEDTQYF; DNA: TGCGCCAGCAGCCAGGACCGGACTAGCGAAGATACGCAGTATTTT; J: TRBJ2-3; D: TRBD2; size: few; V: TRBV4-3
CDR3: CASDGAGGVQEAQYF; DNA: TGTGCCAGCGATGGAGCGGGGGGGGTCCAAGAGGCCCAGTACTTC; J: TRBJ2-5; D: TRBD2; size: -; V: TRBV6-2/TRBV6-3